Below, 8 T cell receptor beta chains from the same sample are listed, as sequenced in a study of T-cell memory formation after mild COVID-19. TCRdb recomputed calls from the 5' RACE reads with MiXCR, one row per CDR3 protein. The sample lists about 470,000 distinct CDR3 sequences, 15% to 20% occurring once. The sample taken for sequencing was PBMCs or a T cell subset sorted from them (not recorded which). These receptors originate from an adult woman who had mild COVID-19 (a few samples of this study predate the infection). Cell type and time point are not known.

This clonotype was picked up many times. The rearrangement links TRBV5-1 to TRBJ2-7, with D unclear. V lost 0 bases, J lost 4 bases, and 8 bases lay in between. Germline V gives CDR1 SGHRS, CDR2 YFSETQ. The CDR3 runs to 13 residues. The CDR3 loop reads CASSLEKGYEQYF. In nucleotides, the CDR3 is TGCGCCAGCAGCTTGGAAAAAGGTTACGAGCAGTACTTC.

In its sample, this clonotype was seen a few times. The chain combines TRBV2 with TRBJ2-2; 10 bases map to TRBD2. The J segment lost 1 base and the V segment lost 5 bases, leaving 4 bases of the junction unmatched. The CDR3 totals 16 residues. From germline, CDR1 is SNHLY and CDR2 FYNNEI. The CDR3 loop reads CASSPPSGRNTGELFF. The CDR3 region has the DNA TGTGCCAGCAGTCCCCCTAGCGGGAGGAACACCGGGGAGCTGTTTTTT.

The rearrangement joins TRBV5-8 to TRBJ2-5, with 8 bases that match TRBD2. Germline assignment: CDR1 SGHTS and CDR2 YDEGEE. The CDR3 has 11 amino acids. After removal of 6 bases from V and 10 bases from J, the junction contained 5 bases not matched to a gene. This chain's CDR3 is CASTLRGGQYF. CDR3 bases: TGTGCCAGCACCCTCCGGGGGGGCCAGTACTTC.

This clonotype was found many times. The rearrangement links TRBV4-1 to TRBJ2-1, with D perhaps TRBD1 (6 bases). The V end was cut by 1 base, the J end by 7 bases, with 17 bases between. The CDR3 has 16 amino acids. CDR1 is MGHRA, CDR2 YSYEKL, per germline. The CDR3 protein is CASSQGGQVLKNEQFF. The DNA for the CDR3 is TGCGCCAGCAGCCAAGGGGGACAAGTTCTCAAGAATGAGCAGTTCTTC.

This chain uses TRBV20-1 with TRBJ1-1; unclear D gene. The V end was cut by 0 bases, the J end by 5 bases, with 16 bases between. The CDR3 is 15 residues long. The V gene's germline CDR1 is DFQATT and CDR2 SNEGSKA (reference sequence). The CDR3 coding sequence is TGCAGTGCTAGAGATCCAACAATGAGCTCGACTGAAGCTTTCTTT. This translates into CSARDPTMSSTEAFF.

This clonotype was picked up a small number of times. This chain links TRBV11-2 with TRBJ2-1, with D perhaps TRBD2 (6 bases). V was trimmed by 2 bases and J by 1 base, leaving 12 bases between them. The CDR3 has 16 residues. Looked up from germline, CDR1 is SGHAT and CDR2 is FQNNGV. Here the CDR3 reads CASSLPSGRSYNEQFF. The CDR3 DNA sequence: TGTGCCAGCAGCTTACCCAGCGGGCGTTCCTACAATGAGCAGTTCTTC.

This clonotype was found a few times. This chain joins TRBV20-1 and TRBJ2-3; possibly TRBD2 for D (6 bases). CDR1 is DFQATT, CDR2 SNEGSKA, per germline (reference sequence). V was shortened by 1 base and J by 6 bases, with 11 bases between the two germline ends. The CDR3 contains 13 residues. Written as DNA, the CDR3 is TGCAGTGCTAGAGGGGGGGTCGGGGATACGCAGTATTTT. It translates to CSARGGVGDTQYF.

J is TRBJ2-1 and V is TRBV7-3; D might be TRBD1 (7 bases). CDR1 and CDR2 from the germline V gene are SGHTA and FQGTGA. Trimming shortened V by 3 bases and J by 10 bases, and 13 bases separated the two germline ends. CDR3 length equals 13 residues. For the CDR3, the DNA is TGTGCCAGCAGCTTGGAGGGGGCGGGGGAGCAGTTCTTC. Protein sequence: CASSLEGAGEQFF.